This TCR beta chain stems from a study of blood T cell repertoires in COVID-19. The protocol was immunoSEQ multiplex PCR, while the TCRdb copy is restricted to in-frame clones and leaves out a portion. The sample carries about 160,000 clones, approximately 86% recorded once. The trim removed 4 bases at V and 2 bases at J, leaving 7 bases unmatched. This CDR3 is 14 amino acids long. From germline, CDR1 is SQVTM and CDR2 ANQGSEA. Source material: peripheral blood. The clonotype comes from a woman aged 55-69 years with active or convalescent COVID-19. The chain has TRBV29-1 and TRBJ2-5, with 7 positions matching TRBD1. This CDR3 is CSVAAGGRQETQYF. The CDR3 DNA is TGCAGCGTTGCTGCAGGGGGTAGGCAAGAGACCCAGTACTTC.